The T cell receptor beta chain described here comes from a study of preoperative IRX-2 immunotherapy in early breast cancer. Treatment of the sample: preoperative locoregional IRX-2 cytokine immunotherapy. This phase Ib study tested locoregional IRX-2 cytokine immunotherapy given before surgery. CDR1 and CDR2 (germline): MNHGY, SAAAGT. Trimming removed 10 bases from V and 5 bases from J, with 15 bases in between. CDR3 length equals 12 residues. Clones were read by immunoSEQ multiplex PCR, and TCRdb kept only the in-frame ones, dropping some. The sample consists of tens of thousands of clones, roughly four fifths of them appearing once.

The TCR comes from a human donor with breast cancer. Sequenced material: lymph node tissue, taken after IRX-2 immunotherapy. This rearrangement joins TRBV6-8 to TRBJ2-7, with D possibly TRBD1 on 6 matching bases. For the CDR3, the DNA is TGTGCCACCAGCGCCGAGGGGGACGAGCAGTACTTC. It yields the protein CATSAEGDEQYF.